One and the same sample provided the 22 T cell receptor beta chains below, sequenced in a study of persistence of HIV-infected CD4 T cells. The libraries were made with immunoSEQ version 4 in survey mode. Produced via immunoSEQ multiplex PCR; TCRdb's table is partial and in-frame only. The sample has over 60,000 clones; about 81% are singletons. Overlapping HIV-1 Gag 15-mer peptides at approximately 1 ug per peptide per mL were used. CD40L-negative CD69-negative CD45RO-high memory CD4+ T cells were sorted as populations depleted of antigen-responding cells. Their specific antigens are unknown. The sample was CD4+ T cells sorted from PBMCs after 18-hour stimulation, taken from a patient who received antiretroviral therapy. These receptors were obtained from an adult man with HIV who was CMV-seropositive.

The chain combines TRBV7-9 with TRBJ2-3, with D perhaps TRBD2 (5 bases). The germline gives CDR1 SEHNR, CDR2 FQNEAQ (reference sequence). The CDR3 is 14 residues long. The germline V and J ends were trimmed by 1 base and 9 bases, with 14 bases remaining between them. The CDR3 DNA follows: TGTGCCAGCAGCTTAGATTGGCAGAGAGGGACGCAGTATTTT. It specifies CASSLDWQRGTQYF.

The CDR3 nucleotides are TGTGCCAGCAGCTTGAGTAACAGGCAGGCACCCGGGGAGCTGTTTTTT. Translated, it gives CASSLSNRQAPGELFF. V usage is TRBV13 and J usage is TRBJ2-2; D is possibly TRBD1 (5 bases). This CDR3 is 16 amino acids long. CDR1 is PRHDT, CDR2 FYEKMQ, per germline (reference sequence). V was cut by 3 bases and J by 6 bases, with 17 bases left in between.

Here the CDR3 DNA reads TGTGCCAGCTCACCTGGACCGGGACAGGGTATCCACGAGCAGTACTTC. It encodes CASSPGPGQGIHEQYF. This chain links TRBV18 with TRBJ2-7; TRBD1 aligns across 9 bases. Germline V lookup: CDR1 KGHSH, CDR2 LQKENI. The CDR3 contains 16 residues. Unmatched junction bases numbered 11, after V lost 3 bases and J lost 5 bases. Complete variable domain (other parts from reference TRBV18 and TRBJ2-7): NAGVMQNPRHLVRRRGQEARLRCSPMKGHSHVYWYRQLPEEGLKFMVYLQKENIIDESGMPKERFSAEFPKEGPSILRIQQVVRGDSAAYFCASSPGPGQGIHEQYFGPGTRLTVT.

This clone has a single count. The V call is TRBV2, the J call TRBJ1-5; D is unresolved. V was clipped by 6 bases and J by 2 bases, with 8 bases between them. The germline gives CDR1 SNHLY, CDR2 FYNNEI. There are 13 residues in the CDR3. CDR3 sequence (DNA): TGTGCCAGCAGCCGATTTCGCAATCAGCCCCAGCATTTT. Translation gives CASSRFRNQPQHF.

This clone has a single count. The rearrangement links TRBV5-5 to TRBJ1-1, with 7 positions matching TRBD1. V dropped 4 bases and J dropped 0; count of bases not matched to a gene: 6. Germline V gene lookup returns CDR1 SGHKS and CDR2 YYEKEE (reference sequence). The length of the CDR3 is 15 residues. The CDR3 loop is CASSPETGMNTEAFF. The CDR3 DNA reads TGTGCCAGCAGCCCAGAGACAGGGATGAACACTGAAGCTTTCTTT.

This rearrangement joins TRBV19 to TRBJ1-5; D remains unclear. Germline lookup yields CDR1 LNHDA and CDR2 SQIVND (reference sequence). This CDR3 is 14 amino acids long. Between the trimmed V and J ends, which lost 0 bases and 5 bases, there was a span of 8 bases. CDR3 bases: TGTGCCAGTAGTATAGAAGGTTTTCATCAGCCCCAGCATTTT. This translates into CASSIEGFHQPQHF. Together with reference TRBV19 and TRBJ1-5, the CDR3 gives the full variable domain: DGGITQSPKYLFRKEGQNVTLSCEQNLNHDAMYWYRQDPGQGLRLIYYSQIVNDFQKGDIAEGYSVSREKKESFPLTVTSAQKNPTAFYLCASSIEGFHQPQHFGDGTRLSIL.

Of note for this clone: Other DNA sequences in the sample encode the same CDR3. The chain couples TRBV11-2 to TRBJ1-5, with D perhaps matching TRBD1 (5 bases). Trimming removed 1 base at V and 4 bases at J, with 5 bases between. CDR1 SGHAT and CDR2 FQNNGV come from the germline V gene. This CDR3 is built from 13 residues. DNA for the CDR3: TGTGCCAGCAGCTTAGGGACAAATCAGCCCCAGCATTTT. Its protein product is CASSLGTNQPQHF.

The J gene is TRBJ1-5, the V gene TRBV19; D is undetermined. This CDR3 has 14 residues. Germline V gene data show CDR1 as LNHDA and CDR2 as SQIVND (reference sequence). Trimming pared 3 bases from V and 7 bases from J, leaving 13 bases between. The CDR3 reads CASSIYDARQPQHF. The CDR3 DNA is TGTGCCAGTAGTATTTACGACGCCAGACAGCCCCAGCATTTT.

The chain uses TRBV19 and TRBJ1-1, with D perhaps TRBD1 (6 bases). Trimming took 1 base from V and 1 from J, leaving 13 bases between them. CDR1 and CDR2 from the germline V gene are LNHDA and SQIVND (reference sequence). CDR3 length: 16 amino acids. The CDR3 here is CASSIGRGGRNTEAFF. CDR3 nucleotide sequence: TGTGCCAGTAGTATAGGTAGGGGGGGGAGGAACACTGAAGCTTTCTTT.

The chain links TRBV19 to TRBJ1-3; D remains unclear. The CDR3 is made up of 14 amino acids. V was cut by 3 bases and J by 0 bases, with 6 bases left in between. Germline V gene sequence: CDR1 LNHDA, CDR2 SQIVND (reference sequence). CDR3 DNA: TGTGCCAGTAGTATCGGGAGCTCTGGAAACACCATATATTTT. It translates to CASSIGSSGNTIYF.

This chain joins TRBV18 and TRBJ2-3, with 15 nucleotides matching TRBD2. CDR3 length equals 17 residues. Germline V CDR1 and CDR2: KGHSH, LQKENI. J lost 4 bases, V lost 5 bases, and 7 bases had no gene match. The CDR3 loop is CASSARTSGGGSDTQYF. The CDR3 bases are TGTGCCAGCTCAGCTCGGACTAGCGGGGGGGGCTCAGATACGCAGTATTTT.

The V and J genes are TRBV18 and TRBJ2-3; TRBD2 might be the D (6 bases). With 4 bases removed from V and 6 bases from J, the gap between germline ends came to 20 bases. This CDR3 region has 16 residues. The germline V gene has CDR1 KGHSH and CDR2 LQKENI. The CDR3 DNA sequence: TGTGCCAGCTCACGAAGTATGGGGACTCCATGGGATACGCAGTATTTT. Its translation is CASSRSMGTPWDTQYF.

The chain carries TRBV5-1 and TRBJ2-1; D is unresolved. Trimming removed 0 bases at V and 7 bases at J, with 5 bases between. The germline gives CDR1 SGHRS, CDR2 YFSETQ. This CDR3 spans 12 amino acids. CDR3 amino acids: CASSLARNEQFF. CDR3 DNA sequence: TGCGCCAGCAGCTTGGCGCGGAATGAGCAGTTCTTC.

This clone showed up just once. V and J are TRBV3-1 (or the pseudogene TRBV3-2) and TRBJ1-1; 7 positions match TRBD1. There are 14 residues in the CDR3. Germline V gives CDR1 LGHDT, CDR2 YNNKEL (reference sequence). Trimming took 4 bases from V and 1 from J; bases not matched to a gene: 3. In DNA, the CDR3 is TGTGCCAGCAGCCGTGGGACAGCGAACACTGAAGCTTTCTTT. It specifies CASSRGTANTEAFF.

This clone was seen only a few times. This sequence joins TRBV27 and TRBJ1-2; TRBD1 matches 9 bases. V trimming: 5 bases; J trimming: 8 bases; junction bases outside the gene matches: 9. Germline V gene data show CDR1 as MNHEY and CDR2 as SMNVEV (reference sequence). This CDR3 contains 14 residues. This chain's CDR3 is CASSPGTGLQGYTF. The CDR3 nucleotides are TGTGCCAGCAGTCCCGGGACAGGGCTTCAAGGCTACACCTTC.

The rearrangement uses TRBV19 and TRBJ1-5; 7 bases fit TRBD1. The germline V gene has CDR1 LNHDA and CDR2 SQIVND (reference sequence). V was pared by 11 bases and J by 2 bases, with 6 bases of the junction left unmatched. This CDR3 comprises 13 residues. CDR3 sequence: CAGGGAGNQPQHF. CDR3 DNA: TGTGCCGGAGGGGGCGCGGGCAATCAGCCCCAGCATTTT.

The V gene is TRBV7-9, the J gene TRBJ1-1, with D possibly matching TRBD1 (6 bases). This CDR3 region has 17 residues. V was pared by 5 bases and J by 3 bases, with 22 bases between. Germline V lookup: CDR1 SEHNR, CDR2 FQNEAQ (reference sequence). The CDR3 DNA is TGTGCCAGCAGCGTCCCCCCCGGGAGGGGGGGACACACTGAAGCTTTCTTT. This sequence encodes CASSVPPGRGGHTEAFF.

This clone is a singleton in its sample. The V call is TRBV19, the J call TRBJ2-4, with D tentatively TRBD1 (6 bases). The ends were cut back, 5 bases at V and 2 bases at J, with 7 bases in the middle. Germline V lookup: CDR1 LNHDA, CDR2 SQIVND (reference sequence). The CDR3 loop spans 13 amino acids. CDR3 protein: CASSGQSKNIQYF. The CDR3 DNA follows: TGTGCCAGTAGTGGACAGTCCAAAAACATTCAGTACTTC.

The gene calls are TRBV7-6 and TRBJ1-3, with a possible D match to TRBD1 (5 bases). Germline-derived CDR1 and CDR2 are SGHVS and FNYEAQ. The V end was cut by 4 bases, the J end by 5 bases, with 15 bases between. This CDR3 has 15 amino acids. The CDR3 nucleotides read TGTGCCAGCAGCTCCCCGAAGGGGCAACGAAACACCATATATTTT. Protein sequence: CASSSPKGQRNTIYF.

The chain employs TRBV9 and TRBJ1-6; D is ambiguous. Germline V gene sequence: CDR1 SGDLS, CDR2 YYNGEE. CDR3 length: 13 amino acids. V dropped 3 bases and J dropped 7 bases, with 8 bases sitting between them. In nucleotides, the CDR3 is TGTGCCAGCAGCGACAGACTGAATTCACCCCTCCACTTT. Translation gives CASSDRLNSPLHF.

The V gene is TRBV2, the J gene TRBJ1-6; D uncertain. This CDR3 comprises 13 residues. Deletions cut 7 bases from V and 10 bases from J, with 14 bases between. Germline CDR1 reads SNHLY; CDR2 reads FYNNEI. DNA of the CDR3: TGTGCCAGCAATGGGCGGTCTGACTCACCCCTCCACTTT. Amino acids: CASNGRSDSPLHF.

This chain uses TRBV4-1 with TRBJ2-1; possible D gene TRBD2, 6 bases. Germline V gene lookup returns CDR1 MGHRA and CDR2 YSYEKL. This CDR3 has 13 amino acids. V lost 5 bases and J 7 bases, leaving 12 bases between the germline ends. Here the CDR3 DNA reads TGCGCCAGCAGCAACCGGGACTCTAATGAGCAGTTCTTC. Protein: CASSNRDSNEQFF.